This entry lists 25 T cell receptor beta chains sequenced from one sample in a study of T-cell memory formation after mild COVID-19. TCRdb re-analysed the 5' RACE reads in MiXCR, keeping a single row per CDR3 protein. The sample records some 180,000 distinct CDR3 sequences, roughly 18% being singletons. Sequencing was carried out using PBMCs or a T cell subset sorted from them (not recorded which). These TCRs come from a man younger than 35 who had mild COVID-19 (a few samples of this study predate the infection). Cell type and time point are not known.

The CDR3 protein is CASSLAQINYGYTF. The DNA for the CDR3 is TGTGCCAGCAGCTTAGCGCAGATTAACTATGGCTACACCTTC. The chain recombines TRBV7-9 with TRBJ1-2; D remains unclear. Deletions cut 0 bases from V and 1 base from J, with 6 bases between. This CDR3 is 14 amino acids long. Germline CDR1 SEHNR, CDR2 FQNEAQ (reference sequence).

The rearrangement uses TRBV5-6 and TRBJ2-1; 8 positions match TRBD1. CDR3 length: 15 amino acids. The V segment lost 0 bases and the J segment 4 bases; nucleotides outside the gene matches: 3. CDR1 is SGHDT and CDR2 is YYEEEE in the germline V gene. This CDR3 is CASSLVQGGYNEQFF. The CDR3 bases are TGTGCCAGCAGCTTGGTACAGGGGGGATACAATGAGCAGTTCTTC.

This clonotype has at least ten counts. The chain uses TRBV12-3 or TRBV12-4 and TRBJ2-5; 10 nucleotides line up with TRBD1. This CDR3 comprises 13 residues. V lost 7 bases to trimming and J lost 7 bases; unmatched junction nucleotides: 6. In DNA, the CDR3 is TGTGCCAGCACCCCGGGACAGGGGTTGACCCAGTACTTC. Its translation is CASTPGQGLTQYF.

On this clonotype: A read error may produce the germline difference seen at one junction end. The rearrangement uses TRBV20-1 and TRBJ1-2; D is undetermined. Per the germline V gene, CDR1 is DFQATT and CDR2 is SNEGSKA (reference sequence). CDR3 length: 10 residues. The CDR3 sequence: CSAQEILVLF. CDR3 nucleotide sequence: TGCAGTGCTCAGGAAATCCTCGTCCTCTTC.

Only a few counts were recorded for this clonotype. The rearrangement uses TRBV20-1 and TRBJ2-3; possibly TRBD2 for D (6 bases). The germline V gene has CDR1 DFQATT and CDR2 SNEGSKA (reference sequence). V was cut by 5 bases and J by 1 base, with 10 bases left in between. CDR3 size: 13 residues. As DNA, the CDR3 is TGCAGTGCTCCCCCGGGAGGCACAGATACGCAGTATTTT. Its protein is CSAPPGGTDTQYF.

The chain recombines TRBV4-3 with TRBJ2-2; D possibly corresponds to TRBD2 (7 bases). V lost 0 bases and J lost 4, with 18 bases in between. Germline lookup yields CDR1 LGHNA and CDR2 YSLEER. The length of the CDR3 is 18 residues. The CDR3 bases are TGCGCCAGCAGCCAAGAAGGGCTGGCGGGGGCCTTCACCGGGGAGCTGTTTTTT. This codes for CASSQEGLAGAFTGELFF.

In this sample, this clonotype turned up a few times. This chain connects TRBV7-9 to TRBJ1-1; D is undetermined. From germline, CDR1 is SEHNR and CDR2 FQNEAQ (reference sequence). Trimming shortened V by 2 bases and J by 0 bases, and 7 bases separated the two germline ends. CDR3 length: 14 amino acids. CDR3 amino acids: CASSLWGVNTEAFF. The CDR3 nucleotides are TGTGCCAGCAGCTTATGGGGTGTGAACACTGAAGCTTTCTTT.

This chain connects TRBV19 to TRBJ1-6; D is undetermined. V was trimmed by 3 bases and J by 14 bases, leaving 17 bases between them. CDR3 length: 14 residues. Germline V gene lookup returns CDR1 LNHDA and CDR2 SQIVND (reference sequence). The CDR3 here is CASSIGQTGDTLHF. The CDR3 nucleotides read TGTGCCAGTAGTATCGGGCAGACCGGGGATACCCTCCACTTT.

In its sample, this clonotype was seen a few times. The rearrangement uses TRBV5-4 and TRBJ2-3, with 13 bases lining up with TRBD2. The CDR3 is made up of 16 amino acids. V shed 4 bases, J shed 1 base, and the junction held 3 bases outside the gene matches. Germline V CDR1 and CDR2: SGHNT, YYREEE (reference sequence). CDR3 nucleotide sequence: TGTGCCAGCAGCCCCACTAGCGGGGGGGGCACAGATACGCAGTATTTT. Amino acid sequence: CASSPTSGGGTDTQYF.

This clonotype has more than one count but fewer than ten. This chain connects TRBV18 to TRBJ1-6, with D uncertain. The CDR3 contains 17 residues. Trimming pared 3 bases from V and 0 bases from J, leaving 12 bases between. CDR1 and CDR2 (germline): KGHSH, LQKENI. DNA of the CDR3: TGTGCCAGCTCACCGGTGGCAGATTTCTCCTATAATTCACCCCTCCACTTT. Protein sequence: CASSPVADFSYNSPLHF.

This clonotype was picked up a small number of times. The J gene is TRBJ2-2, the V gene TRBV11-2; D remains unclear. Germline loops: CDR1 SGHAT, CDR2 FQNNGV. This CDR3 spans 16 amino acids. Trimming cost V 7 bases and J 4 bases, with 19 bases left between them. This chain's CDR3 is CASTPSVRVGTGELFF. CDR3 sequence (DNA): TGTGCCAGCACCCCAAGCGTTAGGGTAGGCACCGGGGAGCTGTTTTTT.

This clonotype came up a few times. The chain recombines TRBV7-9 with TRBJ1-1; D is unclear. Per the germline V gene, CDR1 is SEHNR and CDR2 is FQNEAQ (reference sequence). V lost 6 bases and J lost 1, with 9 bases in between. CDR3 length equals 13 residues. The DNA of the CDR3 is TGTGCCAGCAGACCGACACGGAACACTGAAGCTTTCTTT. Its translation: CASRPTRNTEAFF.

This clonotype was seen only a few times. This chain connects TRBV7-8 to TRBJ1-1; 9 nucleotides match TRBD1. Germline V gives CDR1 SGHVS, CDR2 FQNEAQ. The CDR3 is 15 residues long. V dropped 4 bases and J dropped 5; count of bases not matched to a gene: 8. The CDR3 DNA follows: TGTGCCAGCAGCTCACCTAACAGGGGGCGAACTGAAGCTTTCTTT. It translates to CASSSPNRGRTEAFF. Combining the CDR3 with reference TRBV7-8 and TRBJ1-1 gives the whole variable domain GAGVSQSPRYKVAKRGQDVALRCDPISGHVSLFWYQQALGQGPEFLTYFQNEAQLDKSGLPSDRFFAERPEGSVSTLKIQRTQQEDSAVYLCASSSPNRGRTEAFFGQGTRLTVV.

This chain uses TRBV3-1 with TRBJ1-2, with D possibly TRBD1 on 5 matching bases. CDR3 length: 14 residues. The V end was cut by 1 base, the J end by 2 bases, with 8 bases between. Per the germline V gene, CDR1 is LGHDT and CDR2 is YNNKEL (reference sequence). In DNA, the CDR3 is TGTGCCAGCAGCCAAGTCAACAGGAACTATGGCTACACCTTC. Its translation is CASSQVNRNYGYTF.

This clonotype has just one count. V is TRBV20-1 and J is TRBJ1-5; D is unclear. The CDR3 is 13 amino acids. The V end lost 1 base, the J end lost 4 bases, and 8 bases lay between the germline ends. The V gene's germline CDR1 is DFQATT and CDR2 SNEGSKA (reference sequence). The CDR3 region is CSARGRENQPQHF. The DNA for the CDR3 is TGCAGTGCTAGAGGGCGGGAGAATCAGCCCCAGCATTTT.

This clonotype was seen a few times. V and J are TRBV5-1 and TRBJ2-2; D might be TRBD1 (5 bases). Per germline, CDR1 SGHRS and CDR2 YFSETQ. The CDR3 contains 17 residues. Trimming stripped 0 bases from V and 3 bases from J, with 15 bases between. CDR3 region: CASSLAARGYDTGELFF. The CDR3 nucleotides are TGCGCCAGCAGCTTGGCGGCAAGGGGATATGACACCGGGGAGCTGTTTTTT.

This chain uses TRBV5-1 with TRBJ1-3; D unresolved. The CDR3 covers 16 residues. CDR1 is SGHRS and CDR2 is YFSETQ in the germline V gene. V gave up 3 bases and J gave up 0 bases, with 13 bases separating them. The CDR3 loop reads CASSSRMTGSGNTIYF. In DNA, the CDR3 is TGCGCCAGCAGCTCCCGTATGACGGGCTCTGGAAACACCATATATTTT.

This clonotype was observed once. J is TRBJ1-1 and V is TRBV5-4; 12 bases are shared with TRBD1. V dropped 1 base and J dropped 6; count of bases not matched to a gene: 4. This CDR3 is 15 amino acids long. Germline CDR1 and CDR2: SGHNT and YYREEE (reference sequence). CDR3 residues: CASSLRDRGQPEAFF. The CDR3, as DNA: TGTGCCAGCAGCTTGAGGGACAGGGGGCAACCTGAAGCTTTCTTT.

The chain recombines TRBV5-5 with TRBJ1-3; no reliable D call. The CDR3 is 14 amino acids. Germline V CDR1 and CDR2: SGHKS, YYEKEE (reference sequence). V gave up 4 bases and J gave up 0 bases, with 8 bases separating them. The CDR3 loop reads CASSAGTSGNTIYF. In DNA, the CDR3 is TGTGCCAGCAGCGCGGGAACCTCTGGAAACACCATATATTTT.

This clonotype was detected ten times or more. The CDR3 nucleotides read TGTGCCTCGGGGTCCCTCTCTGGAAACACCATATATTTT. It yields the protein CASGSLSGNTIYF. The chain employs TRBV2 and TRBJ1-3; the D is unclear. The V and J ends lost 11 bases and 0 bases respectively, with 11 bases between them. CDR3 size: 13 residues. CDR1 SNHLY and CDR2 FYNNEI come from the germline V gene.

The V gene is TRBV18, the J gene TRBJ1-2; 8 bases are shared with TRBD1. Losses at the gene ends were 6 bases for V and 4 bases for J; bases not matched to a gene: 7. Germline V gene sequence: CDR1 KGHSH, CDR2 LQKENI. The CDR3 loop spans 14 amino acids. In DNA, the CDR3 is TGTGCCAGCTCGTCAGGACAGGGAAGCTATGGCTACACCTTC. It specifies CASSSGQGSYGYTF.

This clonotype has only a few counts. This chain links TRBV5-1 with TRBJ1-6, with 10 nucleotides matching TRBD1. The V and J ends lost 4 bases and 8 bases, in that order; junction bases with no gene match: 3. The CDR3 has 14 residues. Germline assignment: CDR1 SGHRS and CDR2 YFSETQ. The CDR3 spells CASSTGQGDSPLHF. In DNA form, the CDR3 reads TGCGCCAGCAGCACCGGACAGGGGGATTCACCCCTCCACTTT. The full variable domain, in which reference TRBV5-1 and TRBJ1-6 provide the parts outside the CDR3, is KAGVTQTPRYLIKTRGQQVTLSCSPISGHRSVSWYQQTPGQGLQFLFEYFSETQRNKGNFPGRFSGRQFSNSRSEMNVSTLELGDSALYLCASSTGQGDSPLHFGNGTRLTVT.

The J gene is TRBJ2-7, the V gene TRBV6-2 or TRBV6-3, with TRBD2 identical over 7 bases. The CDR3 is 15 amino acids. The V gene end was trimmed by 7 bases and the J gene end by 1 base; junction bases not matched to a gene: 10. Looked up from germline, CDR1 is MNHEY and CDR2 is SVGEGT. The CDR3 DNA reads TGTGCCAGCACCCCAACGGCGGGGGTTTCCTACGAGCAGTACTTC. This codes for CASTPTAGVSYEQYF.

The J gene is TRBJ2-3, the V gene TRBV7-9; 13 bases align to TRBD2. Looked up from germline, CDR1 is SEHNR and CDR2 is FQNEAQ (reference sequence). V lost 5 bases and J lost 0; bases outside the gene matches: 8. The CDR3 length is 18 residues. As DNA, the CDR3 is TGTGCCAGCAGCCTCGGACTAGCGGGGGTGATTAGCACAGATACGCAGTATTTT. Amino acids: CASSLGLAGVISTDTQYF. The full variable domain, with the rest looked up from reference TRBV7-9 and TRBJ2-3, is DTGVSQNPRHKITKRGQNVTFRCDPISEHNRLYWYRQTLGQGPEFLTYFQNEAQLEKSRLLSDRFSAERPKGSFSTLEIQRTEQGDSAMYLCASSLGLAGVISTDTQYFGPGTRLTVL.

This clonotype was seen a handful of times. This rearrangement joins TRBV2 to TRBJ2-3, with TRBD2 identical over 10 bases. The CDR3 has 15 residues. Trimming removed 6 bases from V and 3 bases from J; junction bases left unmatched: 6. Germline V lookup: CDR1 SNHLY, CDR2 FYNNEI. CDR3: CASRATSGVTDTQYF. CDR3 nucleotide sequence: TGTGCCAGCAGAGCTACTAGCGGGGTAACAGATACGCAGTATTTT.